Presented here are 22 T cell receptor beta chains from one specimen sequenced in a study of OX40 agonist ivuxolimab in advanced cancers. The protocol was immunoSEQ multiplex PCR, while the TCRdb copy is restricted to in-frame clones and leaves out a portion. The sample yields approximately 27,000 clones, roughly three quarters seen once. Sequenced material: CD4+ or CD8+ T cells sorted from blood, taken in a trial of the OX40 agonist ivuxolimab. All receptors derive from an adult with an advanced solid tumor such as melanoma, head and neck, liver or kidney cancer.

The CDR3 protein is CAWSLQGTLSSPLHF. The CDR3 DNA is TGTGCCTGGAGCCTACAGGGTACTCTAAGTTCACCCCTCCACTTT. The V gene is TRBV30, the J gene TRBJ1-6, with D possibly matching TRBD1 (6 bases). Germline values: CDR1 GTSNPN, CDR2 SVGIG (reference sequence). With 3 bases removed from V and 9 bases from J, the gap between germline ends came to 18 bases. This CDR3 region has 15 residues.

The rearrangement links TRBV30 to TRBJ2-7; D is perhaps TRBD1 (5 bases). The CDR3 has 12 residues. Deletions cut 1 base from V and 4 bases from J, with 8 bases between. CDR1 is GTSNPN and CDR2 is SVGIG in the germline V gene (reference sequence). The CDR3 loop reads CAWSAQGYEQYF. The CDR3 nucleotides are TGTGCCTGGAGTGCTCAGGGATACGAGCAGTACTTC.

This chain connects TRBV5-4 to TRBJ1-1; tentative D call: TRBD1 (6 bases). Germline V lookup: CDR1 SGHNT, CDR2 YYREEE (reference sequence). V was shortened by 2 bases and J by 5 bases, with 16 bases between the two germline ends. The CDR3 length is 15 residues. This CDR3 is CASSLQIRGGTEAFF. CDR3 in DNA: TGTGCCAGCAGCTTACAAATCAGGGGTGGTACTGAAGCTTTCTTT.

V is TRBV5-1 and J is TRBJ1-2; D is ambiguous. Germline CDR1 and CDR2: SGHRS and YFSETQ. The CDR3 is 15 residues long. Trimming pared 0 bases from V and 1 base from J, leaving 10 bases between. CDR3 in amino acids: CASSLAGDHNYGYTF. The CDR3 coding sequence is TGCGCCAGCAGCTTGGCCGGTGATCATAACTATGGCTACACCTTC.

This clone was seen just once. V is TRBV6-5 and J is TRBJ2-5; possible D gene TRBD1, 5 bases. V lost 6 bases to trimming and J lost 10 bases, with 24 bases between them. The V gene's germline CDR1 is MNHEY and CDR2 SVGAGI. This CDR3 comprises 15 residues. The CDR3 sequence is CASSFGQGPSWGQYF. The CDR3 DNA is TGTGCCAGCAGCTTCGGACAAGGTCCCAGTTGGGGCCAGTACTTC.

This clone was seen more than once but under ten times. The chain is built from TRBV4-1 and TRBJ1-3; TRBD1 agrees at 11 bases. With V trimmed by 3 bases and J by 4 bases, 11 bases remained unmatched. CDR3 length equals 18 residues. Germline CDR1 is MGHRA and CDR2 is YSYEKL. CDR3 in amino acids: CASSQGLGQGARGNTIYF. CDR3 bases: TGCGCCAGCAGCCAGGGCCTCGGACAGGGGGCACGGGGAAACACCATATATTTT.

In this sample, this clone is medium-sized. The gene calls are TRBV7-2 and TRBJ1-6, with D hard to call. V lost 3 bases and J 0 bases, leaving 3 bases between the germline ends. CDR1 and CDR2 from the germline V gene are SGHTA and FQGNSA. The CDR3 contains 14 residues. As DNA, the CDR3 is TGTGCCAGCAGCTTGAGCTCCTATAATTCACCCCTCCACTTT. This encodes CASSLSSYNSPLHF.

In this sample, this clone turned up a few times. This chain joins TRBV30 and TRBJ1-2, with D unclear. This CDR3 is built from 12 residues. The V gene lost 5 bases and the J gene lost 5 bases, with 12 bases spanning the gap. Germline loops: CDR1 GTSNPN, CDR2 SVGIG (reference sequence). DNA of the CDR3: TGTGCCTGGGCCTCGATGGTTTATGGCTACACCTTC. Translation gives CAWASMVYGYTF.

This clone was observed a single time. V usage is TRBV7-9 and J usage is TRBJ1-1; D may be TRBD1 (5 bases). This CDR3 spans 14 amino acids. Trimming took off 5 bases at V and 9 bases at J, with 19 bases between the two ends. Germline-derived CDR1 and CDR2 are SEHNR and FQNEAQ (reference sequence). CDR3 DNA sequence: TGTGCCAGCAGCCCTCCCGGTTCGGGACGAAAAGCTTTCTTT. Its translation: CASSPPGSGRKAFF. The complete variable domain, with remaining parts taken from reference TRBV7-9 and TRBJ1-1, reads DTGVSQNPRHKITKRGQNVTFRCDPISEHNRLYWYRQTLGQGPEFLTYFQNEAQLEKSRLLSDRFSAERPKGSFSTLEIQRTEQGDSAMYLCASSPPGSGRKAFFGQGTRLTVV.

The chain links TRBV10-3 to TRBJ1-5, with 9 bases identical to TRBD1. The germline V gene has CDR1 ENHRY and CDR2 SYGVKD. Trimming took 8 bases from V and 2 from J; bases not matched to a gene: 13. This CDR3 is 17 amino acids long. The DNA for the CDR3 is TGTGCCATCCCTTCCCACAGGGGGCAAAGGGGCAATCAGCCCCAGCATTTT. Protein sequence: CAIPSHRGQRGNQPQHF.

This clone was observed a handful of times. The chain joins TRBV7-8 to TRBJ2-5, with 10 bases matching TRBD1. Germline assignment: CDR1 SGHVS and CDR2 FQNEAQ. V gave up 2 bases and J gave up 4 bases; unmatched junction bases: 10. The CDR3 consists of 17 residues. In DNA, the CDR3 is TGTGCCAGCAGCTTACAGGACAGGGGGGATCTACGAGAGACCCAGTACTTC. Protein sequence: CASSLQDRGDLRETQYF.

This chain connects TRBV5-4 to TRBJ2-1, with 12 positions matching TRBD2. Germline values: CDR1 SGHNT, CDR2 YYREEE (reference sequence). The CDR3 runs 16 residues. Trimming removed 4 bases from V and 5 bases from J; junction bases left unmatched: 7. The CDR3 here is CASSDPSGGADNEQFF. DNA of the CDR3: TGTGCCAGCAGCGACCCTAGCGGGGGGGCGGACAATGAGCAGTTCTTC.

The chain links TRBV4-2 to TRBJ2-5, with D hard to call. Germline V lookup: CDR1 LGHNA, CDR2 YNFKEQ. This CDR3 is built from 13 residues. Trimming removed 0 bases from V and 2 bases from J, with 4 bases in between. The CDR3 DNA reads as TGTGCCAGCAGCCAAGATTTACAAGAGACCCAGTACTTC. This codes for CASSQDLQETQYF.

The chain couples TRBV7-9 to TRBJ1-2; D uncertain. CDR3 length equals 13 residues. V gave up 2 bases and J gave up 2 bases, with 6 bases separating them. In germline, CDR1 is SEHNR, CDR2 FQNEAQ (reference sequence). CDR3 protein: CASSLTVNYGYTF. As DNA, the CDR3 is TGTGCCAGCAGCTTAACAGTCAACTATGGCTACACCTTC.

About this clone: At one boundary the junction diverges from the germline segment, which might be a read error. The rearrangement uses TRBV20-1 and TRBJ2-7; D might be TRBD1 (5 bases). The CDR3 totals 9 residues. The germline CDR1 and CDR2 sequences are DFQATT and SNEGSKA (reference sequence). In DNA, the CDR3 is TGCAGTGCTAGCAGGGCGCGCGACTTC. Encoded protein: CSASRARDF.

The genes are TRBV7-9 and TRBJ2-2, with D possibly matching TRBD2 (5 bases). Germline CDR1 is SEHNR and CDR2 is FQNEAQ (reference sequence). V dropped 1 base and J dropped 9 bases, with 9 bases sitting between them. CDR3 size: 13 residues. The CDR3 DNA reads TGTGCCAGCAGCTTAGAGGAGGTCCGGGAGCTGTTTTTT. Protein product: CASSLEEVRELFF.

The rearrangement joins TRBV19 to TRBJ2-1; 7 nucleotides agree with TRBD1. Unmatched junction bases numbered 6, after V lost 0 bases and J lost 7 bases. Germline V gene lookup returns CDR1 LNHDA and CDR2 SQIVND (reference sequence). The CDR3 extends over 15 amino acids. The CDR3 sequence is CASSIDWAGGNEQFF. The CDR3 coding sequence is TGTGCCAGTAGTATAGATTGGGCAGGGGGTAATGAGCAGTTCTTC.

V is TRBV18 and J is TRBJ1-5; 7 nucleotides agree with TRBD1. The CDR3 has 15 amino acids. V dropped 5 bases and J dropped 4; count of bases not matched to a gene: 8. Per the germline V gene, CDR1 is KGHSH and CDR2 is LQKENI. The CDR3 DNA sequence: TGTGCCAGCTCATTTACCGGGACAGAGAATCAGCCCCAGCATTTT. As protein: CASSFTGTENQPQHF.

The CDR3: CASSGRDTLSEQYF. The CDR3 DNA is TGTGCCAGCAGCGGTCGGGACACTTTAAGCGAGCAGTACTTC. The genes are TRBV7-9 and TRBJ2-7; D is possibly TRBD1 (6 bases). V lost 5 bases to trimming and J lost 6 bases, with 17 bases between them. Germline V gene sequence: CDR1 SEHNR, CDR2 FQNEAQ (reference sequence). The CDR3 runs to 14 residues. Supplemented by reference TRBV7-9 and TRBJ2-7, the full variable domain reads DTGVSQNPRHKITKRGQNVTFRCDPISEHNRLYWYRQTLGQGPEFLTYFQNEAQLEKSRLLSDRFSAERPKGSFSTLEIQRTEQGDSAMYLCASSGRDTLSEQYFGPGTRLTVT.

The chain employs TRBV11-3 and TRBJ2-2; D unclear. This CDR3 comprises 14 residues. The V end was cut by 3 bases, the J end by 6 bases, with 11 bases between. CDR1 and CDR2 (germline): SGHNT, YENEEA. The CDR3 nucleotides read TGTGCCAGCAGCTTGCCCGACGGTGCCGGGGAGCTGTTTTTT. As protein: CASSLPDGAGELFF.

The J gene is TRBJ1-6, the V gene TRBV15; D is uncertain. Germline CDR1 and CDR2: LNHNV and YYDKDF (reference sequence). The length of the CDR3 is 15 residues. The V gene lost 0 bases and the J gene lost 7 bases, with 10 bases spanning the gap. The CDR3 nucleotides are TGTGCCACCAGCAGAGATCGAAATCACAATTCACCCCTCCACTTT. Amino acid sequence: CATSRDRNHNSPLHF. Based on the CDR3 plus reference TRBV15 and TRBJ1-6, the full variable domain is DAMVIQNPRYQVTQFGKPVTLSCSQTLNHNVMYWYQQKSSQAPKLLFHYYDKDFNNEADTPDNFQSRRPNTSFCFLDIRSPGLGDTAMYLCATSRDRNHNSPLHFGNGTRLTVT.

Written as DNA, the CDR3 is TGTGCCAGCAGCTTGGATGGGAGGGGAGAGACCCAGTACTTC. It is translated as CASSLDGRGETQYF. V usage is TRBV5-6 and J usage is TRBJ2-5, with TRBD2 matching 7 bases. CDR3 length: 14 amino acids. The germline V gene has CDR1 SGHDT and CDR2 YYEEEE. Trimming at V came to 0 bases and at J to 4 bases, leaving 3 bases not matched to a gene.